The entry below gives a single T cell receptor beta chain sequence along with its context. The data originate from a study of control samples from healthy donors and cancer patients. Sequencing was performed with immunoSEQ multiplex PCR; in TCRdb, only in-frame clones are kept and a portion is missing. The table includes thousands of clones, roughly 81% detected once. The trim removed 1 base at V and 6 bases at J, leaving 6 bases unmatched. The germline V gene encodes CDR1 LNHDA and CDR2 SQIVND (reference sequence). The CDR3 runs 15 residues. The chain is built from TRBV19 and TRBJ2-7; 10 bases map to TRBD1. The specimen sequenced was formalin-fixed, paraffin-embedded tissue. The TCR sequence derives from a female donor with lung cancer. CDR3 region: CASSIGGTGAPEQYF. The CDR3 DNA follows: TGTGCCAGTAGTATAGGAGGGACAGGGGCACCCGAGCAGTACTTC.